A single T cell receptor (beta chain) is shown here with its context. The antigen is unknown. PCR used 60 Vbeta primers and 13 Jbeta primers. Profiling relied on immunoSEQ multiplex PCR, and the TCRdb table lists in-frame clones only, not all of them. The table shows hundreds of thousands of clones, with roughly 75% occurring only once. The sample belongs to a study of cytomegalovirus exposure and HLA in healthy donors. Overall study context: Early released data had about 80 million unique TCRs, all coming from HLA-typed donors. Among the roughly 430 genotyped donors, 81% were placed in the Caucasian-associated ancestry cluster. Study observations and caveats: In a later analysis, a missense DCLRE1C variant was linked to TCR beta V- and J-gene trimming. Data from an earlier analysis indicated that most TCR beta V segments were productive either about 90% or about 30% of the time.

The length of the CDR3 is 13 residues. Per germline, CDR1 SNHLY and CDR2 FYNNEI. V was cut by 6 bases and J by 4 bases, with 12 bases left in between. The specimen was PBMCs. The V call is TRBV2, the J call TRBJ2-5; D might be TRBD2 (7 bases). The clonotype comes from a woman aged 25 to 39 in good health and CMV-seronegative. The CDR3 coding sequence is TGTGCCAGCAGACAAGGGGGGGGAGAGACCCAGTACTTC. Its translation is CASRQGGGETQYF.